This entry features one TCR beta chain sequence. One junction end does not reproduce the germline sequence, and a read error may be involved. This record belongs to a study of cytomegalovirus exposure and HLA in healthy donors. A multiplex PCR was run with 60 Vbeta primers and 13 Jbeta primers. Here immunoSEQ multiplex PCR was the method, and the copy in TCRdb shows in-frame clones only, minus some. The sample records 90,000 to 100,000 clones, 75% to 85% being singletons. The study sampled nominally healthy donors, though unrecorded immune exposures were likely. Germline loops: CDR1 SEHNR, CDR2 FQNEAQ (reference sequence). The CDR3 runs 17 residues.

Specimen: PBMCs. The rearrangement uses TRBV7-9 and TRBJ2-7; 10 bases are shared with TRBD1. The TCR was taken from a man between 18 and 29 years old in good health and CMV-seronegative. The CDR3 DNA reads TGTTCCAGCAGCTTCCACCTCGGACAGGGGGGAACCTACGAGCAGTACTTC. Translating gives CSSSFHLGQGGTYEQYF.